Below, 13 T cell receptor beta chains from the same sample are listed, as sequenced in a study of T cells in tumors after PD-1 blockade. Measured with immunoSEQ multiplex PCR; TCRdb has only the in-frame clones, and not every one. The table shows about 14,000 clones, with about 82% occurring only once. This specimen consisted of PBMCs, obtained after anti-PD-1 treatment. These receptors all stem from a human donor with basal cell carcinoma.

This sequence joins TRBV2 and TRBJ2-5; 7 nucleotides agree with TRBD2. Germline CDR1 is SNHLY and CDR2 is FYNNEI. The length of the CDR3 is 13 residues. Trimming took 4 bases from V and 5 from J; bases not matched to a gene: 4. This chain's CDR3 is CASSGRGGETQYF. CDR3 nucleotides: TGTGCCAGCAGTGGAAGGGGAGGGGAGACCCAGTACTTC.

The chain is built from TRBV6-5 and TRBJ2-7; the D gene is possibly TRBD2 (5 bases). There are 14 residues in the CDR3. Germline values: CDR1 MNHEY, CDR2 SVGAGI. Trimming pared 2 bases from V and 1 base from J, leaving 9 bases between. CDR3 protein: CASSYVPGSYEQYF. CDR3 in DNA: TGTGCCAGCAGTTACGTCCCGGGATCCTACGAGCAGTACTTC.

This clone was seen a single time. This sequence joins TRBV28 and TRBJ2-2; the match to TRBD2 covers 8 bases. V was clipped by 4 bases and J by 1 base; unmatched bases: 11. Germline loops: CDR1 MDHEN, CDR2 SYDVKM. CDR3 length: 18 residues. The DNA for the CDR3 is TGTGCCAGCAGTTCCAGTAGGGGGACTAGACTGAACACCGGGGAGCTGTTTTTT. This translates into CASSSSRGTRLNTGELFF.

V usage is TRBV7-3 and J usage is TRBJ2-2, with 8 bases lining up with TRBD1. Germline CDR1 is SGHTA and CDR2 is FQGTGA. CDR3 length equals 15 residues. Trimming at V came to 2 bases and at J to 4 bases, leaving 3 bases not matched to a gene. CDR3 sequence (DNA): TGTGCCAGCAGCTTAGCTACAGGGGGCACCGGGGAGCTGTTTTTT. Translating gives CASSLATGGTGELFF.

This clone was observed a handful of times. The CDR3 here is CASSAFGTGGTGELFF. The DNA of the CDR3 is TGTGCCAGCAGCGCTTTTGGGACAGGGGGCACCGGGGAGCTGTTTTTT. The V call is TRBV9, the J call TRBJ2-2; 11 bases align to TRBD1. The CDR3 totals 16 residues. Germline CDR1 reads SGDLS; CDR2 reads YYNGEE. The V gene end was trimmed by 3 bases and the J gene end by 4 bases; junction bases not matched to a gene: 5.

This clone was seen a few times. The CDR3 spells CASSSGPGTEAFF. DNA of the CDR3: TGTGCCAGCAGTTCAGGACCGGGCACTGAAGCTTTCTTT. This sequence joins TRBV12-3 or TRBV12-4 and TRBJ1-1; D not certain. V shed 4 bases and J shed 4 bases, with 10 bases lying between them. CDR3 size: 13 residues.

The chain combines TRBV3-1 (or the pseudogene TRBV3-2) with TRBJ2-1; a possible D gene is TRBD2 (6 bases). Germline CDR1 and CDR2: LGHDT and YNNKEL (reference sequence). The CDR3 is made up of 16 amino acids. Trimming took off 4 bases at V and 3 bases at J, with 16 bases between the two ends. The CDR3 protein is CASSLGGIAVYNEQFF. In nucleotides, the CDR3 is TGTGCCAGCAGCCTCGGAGGGATAGCGGTCTACAATGAGCAGTTCTTC.

The rearrangement joins TRBV4-1 to TRBJ1-4; no clear D. The V end was cut by 8 bases, the J end by 6 bases, with 13 bases between. Per the germline V gene, CDR1 is MGHRA and CDR2 is YSYEKL. The CDR3 is 13 residues long. CDR3 residues: CASGYPADEKLFF. The CDR3 bases are TGCGCCAGCGGCTACCCCGCGGATGAAAAACTGTTTTTT.

This chain uses TRBV3-1 (or the pseudogene TRBV3-2) with TRBJ1-2; the D gene is possibly TRBD1 (5 bases). The CDR3 runs to 15 residues. Per the germline V gene, CDR1 is LGHDT and CDR2 is YNNKEL (reference sequence). Trimming took off 5 bases at V and 7 bases at J, with 20 bases between the two ends. CDR3 coding DNA: TGTGCCAGCAGCTCCTGGACAACGCCGGAGGGTGGCTACACCTTC. This encodes CASSSWTTPEGGYTF.

This clone was observed a handful of times. The chain joins TRBV7-9 to TRBJ1-2, with D perhaps matching TRBD1 (5 bases). CDR3 length equals 12 residues. Trimming took off 6 bases at V and 5 bases at J, with 10 bases between the two ends. Per the germline V gene, CDR1 is SEHNR and CDR2 is FQNEAQ (reference sequence). This CDR3 reads CASSLGVYGYTF. The CDR3 nucleotides are TGTGCCAGCAGTCTGGGGGTGTATGGCTACACCTTC. The full variable domain, completed using reference TRBV7-9 and TRBJ1-2, is DTGVSQNPRHKITKRGQNVTFRCDPISEHNRLYWYRQTLGQGPEFLTYFQNEAQLEKSRLLSDRFSAERPKGSFSTLEIQRTEQGDSAMYLCASSLGVYGYTFGSGTRLTVV.

The chain combines TRBV15 with TRBJ1-1, with D unclear. CDR3 length: 14 amino acids. V was cut by 0 bases and J by 4 bases, with 9 bases left in between. Germline V gives CDR1 LNHNV, CDR2 YYDKDF (reference sequence). The CDR3 DNA reads TGTGCCACCAGCAGAGAAAATAGGGCCACTGAAGCTTTCTTT. As protein: CATSRENRATEAFF. The entire variable domain, with the rest obtained from reference TRBV15 and TRBJ1-1, is as follows: DAMVIQNPRYQVTQFGKPVTLSCSQTLNHNVMYWYQQKSSQAPKLLFHYYDKDFNNEADTPDNFQSRRPNTSFCFLDIRSPGLGDTAMYLCATSRENRATEAFFGQGTRLTVV.

The chain carries TRBV6-5 and TRBJ2-7; 8 bases fit TRBD2. After removal of 6 bases from V and 3 bases from J, the junction contained 10 bases not matched to a gene. CDR3 length: 15 amino acids. CDR1 is MNHEY, CDR2 SVGAGI, per germline. DNA for the CDR3: TGTGCCAGCAGCCAAGAAGGGCTAGCGGGCTACGAGCAGTACTTC. Protein: CASSQEGLAGYEQYF.

CDR3 nucleotides: TGTGCCAGCAGTTACTCCGCGAACACCGGGGAGCTGTTTTTT. As protein: CASSYSANTGELFF. The chain employs TRBV7-2 and TRBJ2-2; D not certain. V was cut by 6 bases and J by 0 bases, with 8 bases left in between. Germline lookup yields CDR1 SGHTA and CDR2 FQGNSA. CDR3 length: 14 amino acids.